The sequence of this TCR beta chain was determined in a study of cytomegalovirus exposure and HLA in healthy donors. Study at large: Earlier findings included some 120 million unique TCR beta sequences obtained from 150 million to 200 million T cells. The Caucasian-associated ancestry cluster contained 81% of the approximately 410 genotyped donors. About 85 million unique TCR sequences came from HLA-typed donors in an early release.

With 60 Vbeta and 13 Jbeta primers, the PCR was carried out. Profiled with immunoSEQ multiplex PCR; TCRdb holds only in-frame clones, not every one. Among tens of thousands of clones listed, approximately 72% were seen once. Notes on the study in general: A missense variant in DCLRE1C was later tied to TCR beta V- and J-gene trimming.

Germline V CDR1 and CDR2: SGDLS, YYNGEE. Between the trimmed V and J ends, which lost 7 bases and 3 bases, there was a span of 7 bases. The CDR3 has 11 residues. Of note for this clone: Its antigen is currently unknown.

The receptor's source is a woman between 25 and 40 years old in good health and CMV-seronegative. Sample: PBMCs. The chain combines TRBV9 with TRBJ1-1; no reliable D call. The CDR3 loop reads CASRGYTEAFF. Here the CDR3 DNA reads TGTGCCAGCCGGGGATACACTGAAGCTTTCTTT.